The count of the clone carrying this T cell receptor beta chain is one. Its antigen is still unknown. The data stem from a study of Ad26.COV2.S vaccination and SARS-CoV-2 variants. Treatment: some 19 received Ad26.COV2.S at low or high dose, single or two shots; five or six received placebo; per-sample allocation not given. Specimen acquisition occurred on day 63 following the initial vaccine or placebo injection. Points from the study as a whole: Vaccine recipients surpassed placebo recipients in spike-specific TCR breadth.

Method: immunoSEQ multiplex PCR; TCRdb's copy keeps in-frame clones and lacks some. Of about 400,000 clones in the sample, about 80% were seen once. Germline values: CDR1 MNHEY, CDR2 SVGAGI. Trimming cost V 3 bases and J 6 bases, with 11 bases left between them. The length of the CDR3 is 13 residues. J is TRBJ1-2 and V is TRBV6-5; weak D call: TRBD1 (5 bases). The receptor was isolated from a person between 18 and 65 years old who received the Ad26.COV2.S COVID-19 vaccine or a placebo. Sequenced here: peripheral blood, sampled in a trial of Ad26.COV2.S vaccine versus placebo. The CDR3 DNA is TGTGCCAGCAGTTATACAGGACAAGATGGCTACACCTTC. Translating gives CASSYTGQDGYTF.